Each of the 14 T cell receptor beta chains below was sequenced from the same sample in a study of OX40 agonist ivuxolimab in advanced cancers. Data came from immunoSEQ multiplex PCR; TCRdb stores just in-frame clones and leaves some out. The table lists approximately 46,000 clones, 88% of them singletons. The specimen was CD4+ or CD8+ T cells sorted from blood, collected in a trial of the OX40 agonist ivuxolimab. These receptors all stem from an adult with an advanced solid tumor such as melanoma, head and neck, liver or kidney cancer.

The chain recombines TRBV7-9 with TRBJ2-7, with D uncertain. Germline V gives CDR1 SEHNR, CDR2 FQNEAQ (reference sequence). V lost 2 bases and J lost 0, with 11 bases in between. This CDR3 comprises 15 residues. Here the CDR3 reads CASSLWVTSSYEQYF. CDR3 bases: TGTGCCAGCAGCTTATGGGTGACCAGCTCCTACGAGCAGTACTTC. Together with reference TRBV7-9 and TRBJ2-7, the CDR3 gives the full variable domain: DTGVSQNPRHKITKRGQNVTFRCDPISEHNRLYWYRQTLGQGPEFLTYFQNEAQLEKSRLLSDRFSAERPKGSFSTLEIQRTEQGDSAMYLCASSLWVTSSYEQYFGPGTRLTVT.

The V and J genes are TRBV6-1 and TRBJ2-5; 7 bases agree with TRBD1. Trimming at V came to 5 bases and at J to 9 bases, leaving 15 bases not matched to a gene. The CDR3 runs to 15 residues. Germline values: CDR1 MNHNS, CDR2 SASEGT. CDR3 bases: TGTGCCAGCAGTCCGACACAGGGGACGAAGAGACCCCAGTACTTC. Its protein is CASSPTQGTKRPQYF.

The CDR3 DNA follows: TGTGCCAGCAGTGCCTTACAGGGTTACACTGAAGCTTTCTTT. Residues: CASSALQGYTEAFF. The J gene is TRBJ1-1, the V gene TRBV27; maybe TRBD1 (6 bases). The CDR3 covers 14 residues. Germline-derived CDR1 and CDR2 are MNHEY and SMNVEV (reference sequence). Deletions cut 5 bases from V and 3 bases from J, with 13 bases between.

The rearrangement uses TRBV7-9 and TRBJ2-3; TRBD2 agrees at 8 bases. This CDR3 is built from 14 residues. The junction had 7 bases not matched to a gene; V was cut back by 7 bases and J by 4 bases. The V gene's germline CDR1 is SEHNR and CDR2 FQNEAQ (reference sequence). CDR3 nucleotide sequence: TGTGCCAGCATTCGTTTCGGGGGGGCAGATACGCAGTATTTT. Its protein product is CASIRFGGADTQYF.

J is TRBJ2-7 and V is TRBV9, with 7 nucleotides matching TRBD1. V was pared by 4 bases and J by 0 bases, with 4 bases of the junction left unmatched. The germline CDR1 and CDR2 sequences are SGDLS and YYNGEE. The CDR3 is 14 residues long. CDR3 nucleotides: TGTGCCAGCAGCCCAAGGGACAGCTCCTACGAGCAGTACGTC. As protein: CASSPRDSSYEQYV.

The V call is TRBV2, the J call TRBJ2-7, with D possibly called TRBD1 or TRBD2 (5 bases each). The V end lost 3 bases, the J end lost 4 bases, and 16 bases lay between the germline ends. The germline V gene has CDR1 SNHLY and CDR2 FYNNEI. This CDR3 is built from 15 residues. The CDR3 sequence is CASSEFQGGGYEQYV. CDR3 nucleotide sequence: TGTGCCAGCAGTGAGTTTCAGGGTGGGGGATACGAGCAGTACGTC.

The chain employs TRBV28 and TRBJ2-1, with 7 bases that match TRBD1. V dropped 6 bases and J dropped 5; count of bases not matched to a gene: 7. The CDR3 spans 14 residues. Germline V gene lookup returns CDR1 MDHEN and CDR2 SYDVKM. CDR3 sequence (DNA): TGTGCCAGCAGACCCGGGACAGCTAACAATGAGCAGTTCTTC. Its protein product is CASRPGTANNEQFF.

V gene TRBV7-2 combines with J gene TRBJ2-3; D unresolved. The CDR3 spans 13 residues. From germline, CDR1 is SGHTA and CDR2 FQGNSA. V was trimmed by 0 bases and J by 2 bases, leaving 3 bases between them. DNA for the CDR3: TGTGCCAGCAGCTTAGCTGACACAGATACGCAGTATTTT. This sequence encodes CASSLADTDTQYF.

The V and J genes are TRBV19 and TRBJ1-5; D possibly corresponds to TRBD1 (6 bases). Between the trimmed V and J ends, which lost 7 bases and 0 bases, there was a span of 13 bases. The CDR3 has 15 amino acids. Germline CDR1 reads LNHDA; CDR2 reads SQIVND (reference sequence). The CDR3 DNA is TGTGCCAGTACGGTAACAGGGAATAGCAATCAGCCCCAGCATTTT. Encoded protein: CASTVTGNSNQPQHF.

The V gene is TRBV6-5, the J gene TRBJ1-1; possible D gene TRBD1, 6 bases. The V end was cut by 0 bases, the J end by 1 base, with 9 bases between. Germline CDR1 MNHEY, CDR2 SVGAGI. CDR3 length: 15 amino acids. CDR3 sequence reads: CASSYSTGPNTEAFF. The CDR3 DNA reads as TGTGCCAGCAGTTACTCGACAGGACCGAACACTGAAGCTTTCTTT.

This chain links TRBV11-2 with TRBJ1-1; D is unresolved. The CDR3 has 11 amino acids. CDR1 is SGHAT and CDR2 is FQNNGV in the germline V gene. The germline V and J ends were trimmed by 4 bases and 7 bases, with 7 bases remaining between them. The CDR3, as DNA: TGTGCCAGCAGCTACGGGGATGAAGCTTTCTTT. This codes for CASSYGDEAFF.

This sequence joins TRBV5-1 and TRBJ1-6, with TRBD1 matching over 10 bases. Germline-derived CDR1 and CDR2 are SGHRS and YFSETQ. Losses at the gene ends were 5 bases for V and 9 bases for J; bases not matched to a gene: 5. The CDR3 length is 14 residues. The CDR3 bases are TGCGCCAGCAGGACAGGGGGCGCGGTTTCACCCCTCCACTTT. Translated, it gives CASRTGGAVSPLHF. Looking up the rest from reference TRBV5-1 and TRBJ1-6 gives the full variable domain: KAGVTQTPRYLIKTRGQQVTLSCSPISGHRSVSWYQQTPGQGLQFLFEYFSETQRNKGNFPGRFSGRQFSNSRSEMNVSTLELGDSALYLCASRTGGAVSPLHFGNGTRLTVT.

In nucleotides, the CDR3 is TGTGCCAGCAGGACTCTAGCGGCGAGCTCCTACGAGCAGTACGTC. This codes for CASRTLAASSYEQYV. The chain recombines TRBV6-5 with TRBJ2-7; TRBD2 aligns across 7 bases. The CDR3 has 15 residues. With 6 bases clipped from V and 0 bases from J, the junction kept 8 bases outside the gene matches. Germline V gene lookup returns CDR1 MNHEY and CDR2 SVGAGI.

This clone was counted between two and nine times. V and J are TRBV6-5 and TRBJ2-5; D uncertain. In germline, CDR1 is MNHEY, CDR2 SVGAGI. V dropped 0 bases and J dropped 4 bases, with 6 bases sitting between them. There are 13 residues in the CDR3. CDR3 sequence: CASSYSDGETQYF. In DNA form, the CDR3 reads TGTGCCAGCAGTTACTCGGACGGAGAGACCCAGTACTTC.